A selection of T cell receptor beta chains follows, all from one sample in a study of T cells in localized non-small cell lung cancer. Libraries were prepared by immunoSEQ multiplex PCR; TCRdb keeps only in-frame clonotypes and omits some of them. This sample has roughly 66,000 clones; around 90% occur once, and the top ten carry almost 2%. Specimen: peripheral blood, collected before any cancer treatment. These receptors originate from a woman aged 40 to 75 with stage I lung adenocarcinoma. The CDR3 runs from the conserved cysteine through the conserved F or W. Fields, in order: J gene, D gene, clone size, V gene, CDR3 protein, CDR3 DNA. A D gene is named only where the DNA matches it firmly. Size tells how often a clone was seen (once, few, many) or the class of an expanded clone, and some rows leave it out.

TRBJ2-7	NA	NA	TRBV29-1	CSVGAGGDEQYF	TGCAGCGTTGGCGCCGGCGGGGACGAGCAGTACTTC
TRBJ2-1	TRBD2	NA	TRBV5-1	CASSSPRAGGVNEQFF	TGCGCCAGCAGCTCGCCTCGAGCGGGGGGTGTCAATGAGCAGTTCTTC
TRBJ1-2	TRBD1	NA	TRBV9	CASSDHPGQGANYGYTF	TGTGCCAGCAGCGACCATCCTGGACAGGGGGCTAACTATGGCTACACCTTC
TRBJ1-1	NA	NA	TRBV5-1	CASSVTENTEAFF	TGCGCCAGCAGCGTGACCGAGAACACTGAAGCTTTCTTT
TRBJ2-1	NA	NA	TRBV2	CASSDPRKYNEQFF	TGTGCCAGCAGTGATCCTAGAAAATACAATGAGCAGTTCTTC
TRBJ1-1	NA	NA	TRBV29-1	CSGKRETEAFF	TGCAGCGGTAAAAGGGAAACTGAAGCTTTCTTT
TRBJ1-3	NA	once	TRBV7-2	CASSPSRLSGNTIYF	TGTGCCAGCAGCCCATCAAGGTTATCAGGAAACACCATATATTTT
TRBJ2-3	NA	NA	TRBV2	CASSVYRSTDTQYF	TGTGCCAGCAGTGTATACAGAAGCACAGATACGCAGTATTTT
TRBJ1-2	NA	NA	TRBV2	CASRDTRGPDYTF	TGTGCCAGCAGGGATACCAGGGGCCCCGACTACACCTTC
TRBJ1-3	TRBD1	NA	TRBV10-1	CAGKGAGGNTIYF	TGCGCCGGAAAGGGGGCGGGGGGAAACACCATATATTTT
TRBJ2-7	TRBD1	NA	TRBV2	CASTGQGVLYEQYF	TGTGCCAGCACCGGACAGGGAGTACTCTACGAGCAGTACTTC
TRBJ2-7	TRBD2	NA	TRBV11-2	CASSLFAGAVSYEQYF	TGTGCCAGCAGCTTATTCGCGGGAGCAGTGTCCTACGAGCAGTACTTC
TRBJ1-2	NA	NA	TRBV5-1	CASSLAAEKNYGYTF	TGCGCCAGCAGCTTGGCGGCAGAAAAGAACTATGGCTACACCTTC
TRBJ2-3	TRBD2	NA	TRBV14	CASSRTWGGTSTDTQYF	TGTGCCAGCAGCCGAACCTGGGGGGGAACTAGCACAGATACGCAGTATTTT
TRBJ2-1	NA	NA	TRBV6-5	CASRRLDLGEQFF	TGTGCCAGCCGCCGACTAGATTTAGGGGAGCAGTTCTTC
TRBJ2-7	TRBD1	NA	TRBV19	CASTPRDRVLEQYF	TGTGCCAGCACACCCCGGGACAGGGTCCTCGAGCAGTACTTC
TRBJ1-1	NA	NA	TRBV13	CASSFRGNTEAFF	TGTGCCAGCAGCTTCAGGGGGAACACTGAAGCTTTCTTT
TRBJ2-7	NA	NA	TRBV11-2	CASSLDPARGGGQYF	TGTGCCAGCAGCTTAGATCCGGCCAGGGGAGGCGGGCAGTACTTC
TRBJ1-5	NA	NA	TRBV30	CAWSPGSRQPQHF	TGTGCCTGGAGTCCAGGGAGTCGTCAGCCCCAGCATTTT
TRBJ1-5	NA	NA	TRBV19	CASSIVDRGDQPQHF	TGTGCCAGTAGTATAGTTGACAGAGGGGATCAGCCCCAGCATTTT
TRBJ1-1	NA	NA	TRBV7-2	CASSFPPPMNTEAFF	TGTGCCAGCAGTTTTCCCCCTCCCATGAACACTGAAGCTTTCTTT
TRBJ1-1	TRBD1	NA	TRBV5-6	CASSKFTGETEAFF	TGTGCCAGCAGCAAATTTACAGGGGAGACTGAAGCTTTCTTT
TRBJ2-7	NA	NA	TRBV2	CASSATLSEQYF	TGTGCCAGCAGTGCAACCTTAAGCGAGCAGTACTTC
TRBJ1-2	TRBD1	NA	TRBV27	CASSLGRGLGYTF	TGTGCCAGCAGTTTAGGCAGGGGGCTTGGCTACACCTTC
TRBJ1-5	TRBD1	few	TRBV29-1	CSVRTGDQPQHF	TGCAGCGTTCGGACAGGAGATCAGCCCCAGCATTTT
TRBJ2-2	TRBD1	NA	TRBV19	CASSNQGAGGELFF	TGTGCCAGTAGTAATCAGGGGGCAGGCGGGGAGCTGTTTTTT
TRBJ2-1	TRBD2	NA	TRBV6-6	CASSPFLAGVDEQFF	TGTGCCAGCAGTCCATTCCTAGCGGGAGTGGATGAGCAGTTCTTC
TRBJ2-7	TRBD1	NA	TRBV18	CASSPDREFREQYF	TGTGCCAGCTCACCGGACAGGGAGTTTCGCGAGCAGTACTTC
TRBJ2-1	TRBD2	NA	TRBV7-3	CASSVGGLAGANEQFF	TGTGCCAGCAGCGTGGGTGGGCTAGCGGGGGCCAATGAGCAGTTCTTC
TRBJ2-1	NA	NA	TRBV11-2	CASSKTGKGNEQFF	TGTGCCAGCTCAAAAACGGGGAAGGGGAATGAGCAGTTCTTC
TRBJ1-4	TRBD1	NA	TRBV29-1	CSVREQGAGEKLFF	TGCAGCGTGAGAGAACAGGGGGCGGGCGAAAAACTGTTTTTT
TRBJ2-2	NA	NA	TRBV4-2	CASSQAGRHTGELFF	TGTGCCAGCAGCCAAGCGGGTCGCCACACCGGGGAGCTGTTTTTT
TRBJ2-2	TRBD2	NA	TRBV7-9	CASSLAGTKNGELFF	TGTGCCAGCAGCTTAGCCGGGACTAAGAACGGGGAGCTGTTTTTT
TRBJ1-1	TRBD1	NA	TRBV5-1	CASTRQGQNTEAFF	TGCGCCAGCACTCGACAGGGACAGAACACTGAAGCTTTCTTT
TRBJ1-5	TRBD1	NA	TRBV28	CASSPTGQGDQPQHF	TGTGCCAGCAGTCCAACGGGACAGGGCGATCAGCCCCAGCATTTT
TRBJ2-6	NA	NA	TRBV6-5	CASRAGGPGANVLTF	TGTGCCAGCAGGGCTGGGGGCCCTGGGGCCAACGTCCTGACTTTC
TRBJ2-7	TRBD1	NA	TRBV10-3	CAISEDRGSYEQYF	TGTGCCATCAGTGAGGACAGGGGCTCCTACGAGCAGTACTTC
TRBJ1-4	NA	NA	TRBV7-3	CASSLTGAEKLFF	TGTGCCAGCAGCTTAACGGGGGCTGAAAAACTGTTTTTT
TRBJ2-5	TRBD1	NA	TRBV10-1	CASSDRQGAGETQYF	TGCGCCAGCAGCGACCGACAGGGGGCAGGGGAGACCCAGTACTTC
TRBJ1-5	NA	NA	TRBV6-1	CASRLSGESQPQHF	TGTGCCAGCCGGTTGTCAGGGGAGAGTCAGCCCCAGCATTTT
TRBJ1-2	TRBD1	NA	TRBV6-5	CASSLDRDRGYTF	TGTGCCAGCAGCCTCGACAGGGATCGCGGCTACACCTTC
TRBJ1-4	NA	once	TRBV5-1	CASSYSTTTNEKLFF	TGCGCCAGCAGCTACTCTACGACAACTAATGAAAAACTGTTTTTT
TRBJ2-3	NA	NA	TRBV11-2	CASSPDGVSTDTQYF	TGTGCCAGCAGCCCCGACGGGGTGAGCACAGATACGCAGTATTTT
TRBJ2-7	NA	NA	TRBV21-1	CASSKGDRHYEQYF	TGTGCCAGCAGCAAAGGTGACAGACACTACGAGCAGTACTTC
TRBJ2-5	NA	NA	TRBV6-1	CASSEARRGGTQYF	TGTGCCAGCAGTGAAGCGAGGCGGGGAGGGACCCAGTACTTC
TRBJ1-1	NA	once	TRBV29-1	CSVDTVSGTEAFF	TGCAGCGTAGATACGGTGTCGGGGACTGAAGCTTTCTTT
TRBJ2-1	NA	few	TRBV20-1	CSARIGRQFF	TGCAGTGCTAGAATAGGGCGGCAGTTCTTC
TRBJ2-2	TRBD1	once	TRBV4-3	CASSQEEGQGGTGELFF	TGCGCCAGCAGCCAAGAGGAAGGACAGGGGGGCACCGGGGAGCTGTTTTTT
TRBJ2-3	NA	once	TRBV2	CASSEWTSPADTQYF	TGTGCCAGCAGTGAATGGACGAGCCCCGCAGATACGCAGTATTTT
TRBJ2-7	TRBD1	NA	TRBV6-1	CASSPGQDYRYF	TGTGCCAGCAGCCCCGGACAGGATTATCGTTACTTC
TRBJ2-1	NA	NA	TRBV5-1	CASGLEGGPYNEQFF	TGCGCCAGCGGCTTGGAAGGGGGTCCCTACAATGAGCAGTTCTTC
TRBJ2-1	NA	once	TRBV5-1	CASSLGQDNNEQFF	TGCGCCAGCAGCTTGGGACAGGACAACAATGAGCAGTTCTTC
TRBJ1-2	NA	NA	TRBV5-6	CASSRRANYGYTF	TGTGCCAGCAGCCGCAGGGCAAACTATGGCTACACCTTC
TRBJ1-2	NA	NA	TRBV7-8	CASSRRRRTGNYGYTF	TGTGCCAGCAGCCGACGGCGGAGGACGGGAAACTATGGCTACACCTTC
TRBJ1-2	NA	NA	TRBV29-1	CSVEGSSPGYTF	TGCAGCGTTGAGGGGTCCAGTCCTGGCTACACCTTC